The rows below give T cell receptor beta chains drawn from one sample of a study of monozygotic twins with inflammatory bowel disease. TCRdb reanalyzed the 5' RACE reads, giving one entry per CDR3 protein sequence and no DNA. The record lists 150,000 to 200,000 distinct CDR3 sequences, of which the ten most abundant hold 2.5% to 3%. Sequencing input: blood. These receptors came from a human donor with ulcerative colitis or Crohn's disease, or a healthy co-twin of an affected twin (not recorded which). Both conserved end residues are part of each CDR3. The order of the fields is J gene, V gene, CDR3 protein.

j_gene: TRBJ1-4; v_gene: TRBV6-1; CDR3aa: CASSETGSTNEKLFF
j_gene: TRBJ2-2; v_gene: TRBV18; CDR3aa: CASSGTGTRTGELFF
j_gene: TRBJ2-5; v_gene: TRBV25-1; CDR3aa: CASSRLAGEGESQYF
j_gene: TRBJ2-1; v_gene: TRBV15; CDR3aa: CATSRGAGVSYNEQFF
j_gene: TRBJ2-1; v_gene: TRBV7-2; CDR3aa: CASSPLAGASSEQFF
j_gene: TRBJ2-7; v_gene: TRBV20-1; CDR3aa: CSARDQRYEQYF
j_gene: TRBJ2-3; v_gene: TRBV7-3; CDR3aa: CASSSGLDLDTQYF
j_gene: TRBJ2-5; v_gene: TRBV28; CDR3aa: CASRMKRDVETQYF
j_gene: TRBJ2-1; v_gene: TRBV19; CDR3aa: CASRDETSERYNEQFF
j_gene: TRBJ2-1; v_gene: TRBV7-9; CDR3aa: CASSFRTGFNNEQFF